One and the same sample provided the 21 T cell receptor beta chains below, sequenced in a study of OX40 agonist ivuxolimab in advanced cancers. Library creation used the immunoSEQ multiplex PCR assay. TCRdb limited this immuneACCESS table to in-frame rearrangements with V and J called. A share of clones is missing; checked studies link under half to unresolved V genes, and the rest is unexplained. The sample data list roughly 67,000 clones, and 88% of these were observed just once. The top ten clones comprise around 5.1% of the sample. The specimen comprised CD4+ or CD8+ T cells sorted from blood, sampled in a trial of the OX40 agonist ivuxolimab. The receptor set was obtained from an adult with an advanced solid tumor such as melanoma, head and neck, liver or kidney cancer.

The V and J genes are TRBV5-1 and TRBJ1-4, with a weak D call TRBD1 (5 bases). This CDR3 region has 18 residues. The V and J ends lost 4 bases and 0 bases respectively, with 19 bases between them. Per germline, CDR1 SGHRS and CDR2 YFSETQ. CDR3 coding DNA: TGCGCCAGCAGCAGCGGGACTCAAGTTCGAGCAACTAATGAAAAACTGTTTTTT. Encoded protein: CASSSGTQVRATNEKLFF.

This chain joins TRBV5-6 and TRBJ1-2; possibly TRBD1 for D (6 bases). The CDR3 is 16 amino acids. The germline V and J ends were trimmed by 4 bases and 8 bases, with 24 bases remaining between them. CDR1 and CDR2 from the germline V gene are SGHDT and YYEEEE. CDR3 loop: CASSRRTERKEGGYTF. The CDR3 DNA is TGTGCCAGCAGCCGCAGGACAGAACGAAAAGAGGGGGGCTACACCTTC.

This CDR3 is CASSLAPQGRGTYEQYF. In DNA, the CDR3 is TGTGCCAGCAGCTTAGCCCCCCAGGGGAGAGGGACCTACGAGCAGTACTTC. V and J are TRBV7-6 and TRBJ2-7, with D maybe TRBD1 (6 bases). Germline values: CDR1 SGHVS, CDR2 FNYEAQ. Between the trimmed V and J ends, which lost 0 bases and 2 bases, there was a span of 17 bases. The CDR3 extends over 17 amino acids.

The chain employs TRBV27 and TRBJ1-2; D ambiguous. Germline V gene sequence: CDR1 MNHEY, CDR2 SMNVEV (reference sequence). V gave up 5 bases and J gave up 1 base, with 17 bases separating them. The CDR3 has 16 residues. The CDR3 bases are TGTGCCAGCAGTCCAGTGGGCAGAACGATTAACTATGGCTACACCTTC. Amino acids: CASSPVGRTINYGYTF.

V usage is TRBV20-1 and J usage is TRBJ2-5; D gene unclear. The CDR3 has 11 residues. The V gene's germline CDR1 is DFQATT and CDR2 SNEGSKA (reference sequence). V shed 4 bases and J shed 1 base, with 4 bases lying between them. DNA for the CDR3: TGCAGTGCTATAAGCCAAGAGACCCAGTACTTC. Residues: CSAISQETQYF.

The V gene is TRBV11-2, the J gene TRBJ1-1, with 10 bases aligning to TRBD1. Germline lookup yields CDR1 SGHAT and CDR2 FQNNGV. Unmatched junction bases numbered 6, after V lost 3 bases and J lost 5 bases. This CDR3 spans 15 amino acids. CDR3 in DNA: TGTGCCAGCAGCTTCCGAGACAGGGGGCTTACTGAAGCTTTCTTT. Encoded protein: CASSFRDRGLTEAFF.

The V and J genes are TRBV6-5 and TRBJ1-2; perhaps TRBD1 as D (6 bases). Trimming removed 4 bases at V and 2 bases at J, with 14 bases between. The CDR3 has 15 amino acids. Germline V CDR1 and CDR2: MNHEY, SVGAGI. The CDR3 DNA sequence: TGTGCCAGCAGTTTCCTGCAGGGGCAAAACTATGGCTACACCTTC. Translation gives CASSFLQGQNYGYTF.

The chain links TRBV18 to TRBJ2-2; no clear D gene. CDR3 length equals 12 residues. Germline CDR1 KGHSH, CDR2 LQKENI. Trimming cost V 2 bases and J 6 bases, with 4 bases left between them. The CDR3 DNA sequence: TGTGCCAGCTCACCATACGCCGGGGAGCTGTTTTTT. Its translation is CASSPYAGELFF.

The chain is built from TRBV5-4 and TRBJ2-2; the match to TRBD2 covers 7 bases. The CDR3 consists of 15 residues. V dropped 2 bases and J dropped 5; count of bases not matched to a gene: 6. Germline values: CDR1 SGHNT, CDR2 YYREEE (reference sequence). The chain's CDR3 is CASSFAGERTGELFF. The CDR3 DNA reads as TGTGCCAGCAGCTTTGCGGGAGAACGAACCGGGGAGCTGTTTTTT.

This chain joins TRBV27 and TRBJ1-5, with D hard to call. This CDR3 region has 16 residues. Germline V gene lookup returns CDR1 MNHEY and CDR2 SMNVEV (reference sequence). Trimming removed 0 bases at V and 0 bases at J, with 9 bases between. The CDR3 DNA reads TGTGCCAGCAGTTTATCCGTGAGCCTTAGCAATCAGCCCCAGCATTTT. Residues: CASSLSVSLSNQPQHF.

Turning to this clone: Other nucleotide sequences in the sample specify the same CDR3. The chain joins TRBV6-6 to TRBJ1-5; TRBD1 agrees at 7 bases. Germline V gives CDR1 MNHNY, CDR2 SVGAGI (reference sequence). The junction had 3 bases not matched to a gene; V was cut back by 2 bases and J by 5 bases. The CDR3 is 14 residues long. The CDR3 DNA follows: TGTGCCAGCAGTTACGGGGACAGTCATCAGCCCCAGCATTTT. It codes for CASSYGDSHQPQHF.

This chain links TRBV7-2 with TRBJ1-1; TRBD1 is a possible D gene (6 bases). V lost 3 bases and J lost 0, with 8 bases in between. The germline CDR1 and CDR2 sequences are SGHTA and FQGNSA. The CDR3 totals 14 residues. CDR3 sequence (DNA): TGTGCCAGCAGCTTTGGACAGCTGAACACTGAAGCTTTCTTT. This codes for CASSFGQLNTEAFF.

For the CDR3, the DNA is TGTGCCAGCAGCTTTCCCTACGGTAGCTCCTACGAGCAGTACTTC. This translates into CASSFPYGSSYEQYF. The V gene is TRBV7-9, the J gene TRBJ2-7; D unclear. The V end lost 3 bases, the J end lost 0 bases, and 12 bases lay between the germline ends. The CDR3 has 15 amino acids. Germline CDR1 and CDR2: SEHNR and FQNEAQ (reference sequence).

The rearrangement links TRBV4-3 to TRBJ1-5, with a weak D call TRBD1 (6 bases). Deletions cut 0 bases from V and 7 bases from J, with 22 bases between. In germline, CDR1 is LGHNA, CDR2 YSLEER. The CDR3 is made up of 18 amino acids. The CDR3 DNA reads as TGCGCCAGCAGCCAAGATGGGGGGGGGCAGGGAAGATGGCAGCCCCAGCATTTT. The encoded protein is CASSQDGGGQGRWQPQHF.

The chain couples TRBV19 to TRBJ2-5, with D hard to call. This CDR3 is built from 19 residues. V lost 2 bases, J lost 2 bases, and 24 bases lay in between. Germline CDR1 is LNHDA and CDR2 is SQIVND (reference sequence). The CDR3 spells CASSILVGPVRSQQETQYF. The CDR3 nucleotides read TGTGCCAGTAGTATATTGGTGGGTCCGGTACGGTCACAACAAGAGACCCAGTACTTC.

This clone was detected once. V is TRBV30 and J is TRBJ1-2, with a tentative D call TRBD1 (5 bases). This CDR3 comprises 12 residues. Germline V gene lookup returns CDR1 GTSNPN and CDR2 SVGIG (reference sequence). Trimming stripped 4 bases from V and 8 bases from J, with 14 bases between. As DNA, the CDR3 is TGTGCCTGGACCGGGACGGAAGGAGGCTACACCTTC. Its protein product is CAWTGTEGGYTF.

Only a few counts were recorded for this clone. The CDR3 is CASSFPTGRFSNQPQHF. The DNA for the CDR3 is TGTGCCAGCAGTTTTCCCACAGGGCGATTTAGCAATCAGCCCCAGCATTTT. The chain combines TRBV28 with TRBJ1-5; maybe TRBD1 (6 bases). This CDR3 region has 17 residues. Trimming took off 3 bases at V and 0 bases at J, with 15 bases between the two ends. Germline V gives CDR1 MDHEN, CDR2 SYDVKM.

This chain joins TRBV9 and TRBJ2-1, with TRBD2 matching 8 bases. With 2 bases clipped from V and 3 bases from J, the junction kept 7 bases outside the gene matches. The germline V gene has CDR1 SGDLS and CDR2 YYNGEE. The CDR3 extends over 16 amino acids. CDR3 sequence reads: CASSVSAGEFYNEQFF. The CDR3 DNA sequence: TGTGCCAGCAGCGTTTCAGCGGGAGAATTCTACAATGAGCAGTTCTTC.

This CDR3 reads CASDWTGRANYGYTF. In nucleotides, the CDR3 is TGTGCCAGCGATTGGACAGGGAGAGCTAACTATGGCTACACCTTC. V usage is TRBV28 and J usage is TRBJ1-2; TRBD1 matches at 8 bases. Germline-derived CDR1 and CDR2 are MDHEN and SYDVKM. V shed 8 bases and J 0 bases; nucleotides not matched to a gene: 8. CDR3 length: 15 residues.

This clone was counted between two and nine times. The rearrangement links TRBV28 to TRBJ2-3; D not resolved. The V and J ends lost 4 bases and 2 bases respectively, with 13 bases between them. CDR3 size: 15 residues. Germline V gene lookup returns CDR1 MDHEN and CDR2 SYDVKM. DNA of the CDR3: TGTGCCAGCAGTTATCCATCGGCCCTCACAGATACGCAGTATTTT. It is translated as CASSYPSALTDTQYF.

The chain links TRBV10-3 to TRBJ1-2; D ambiguous. From germline, CDR1 is ENHRY and CDR2 SYGVKD. CDR3 length: 14 amino acids. Trimming left V 5 bases short and J 2 bases short, with 12 bases between. The CDR3 bases are TGTGCCATCAGTCCCGGGAGCCGGAACTATGGCTACACCTTC. Residues: CAISPGSRNYGYTF.